This T cell receptor beta chain was profiled in a study of blood T cell repertoires in COVID-19. Across the whole study: PBMCs, B-cell-depleted T cells, or T cells were the source of the cDNA or gDNA that made up the material.

In the authors' workflow: Estimated nucleated cell counts came from reference gene primer amplification. Generated by immunoSEQ multiplex PCR, the TCRdb table keeps only in-frame clones and is missing some. That table is the source of V, J and clone size, and D and trimming were worked out from the DNA. Among over 250,000 clones listed, roughly 85% were seen once. Worth noting for this clone: Germline is not matched at one junction end, which may reflect a read error.

Germline V CDR1 and CDR2: MNHEY, SVGAGI. This CDR3 has 13 amino acids. Cohorts were determined from participant-reported clinical history. No more than 2 weeks before study entry, exposed participants had met a case of COVID-19. The TCR sequence derives from a man aged 35-49 years who had been exposed to COVID-19. This chain links TRBV6-5 with TRBJ1-1; D uncertain. The sequencing sample was made of PBMCs or T cells enriched from blood (not recorded which). The CDR3 region has the DNA TGTGCCAGCAGTTACTCTGAGGGCACTCAAGCTTTCTTT. The encoded protein is CASSYSEGTQAFF.